This passage covers 31 T cell receptor beta chains from one sample sequenced in a study of T cells in Graves' hyperthyroidism and ophthalmopathy. TCR beta CDR3 regions were amplified from RNA. HTBI primers were used for first-round RT-PCR of the TCR CDR3. One entry per CDR3 protein results from TCRdb running MiXCR on the multiplex PCR reads. The sample lists 800,000 or so distinct CDR3 sequences; over 35% were seen once. Sequenced input: blood. These TCRs come from a man aged 18-30 years with Graves' hyperthyroidism.

This clonotype was recorded at least ten times. One junction end disagrees with the germline gene, perhaps due to a read error. The chain carries TRBV7-9 and TRBJ2-5; a possible D gene is TRBD1 (6 bases). The CDR3 extends over 15 amino acids. The germline V gene encodes CDR1 SEHNR and CDR2 FQNEAQ (reference sequence). In nucleotides, the CDR3 is TGTGCCAGCAGCTTAGTCTTGACAGGTCAAAGTCTCATGCACTTC. Translating gives CASSLVLTGQSLMHF.

A few counts support this clonotype. The chain couples TRBV6-2 or TRBV6-3 to TRBJ2-7; 10 bases fit TRBD1. CDR1 and CDR2 from the germline V gene are MNHEY and SVGEGT. V lost 2 bases to trimming and J lost 4 bases; unmatched junction nucleotides: 5. There are 15 residues in the CDR3. The CDR3 region has the DNA TGTGCCAGCAGTTACCCCCGGGACAGGGGTTACGAGCAGTACTTC. As protein: CASSYPRDRGYEQYF.

This chain joins TRBV7-9 and TRBJ2-2, with a tentative D call TRBD2 (5 bases). CDR1 is SEHNR and CDR2 is FQNEAQ in the germline V gene (reference sequence). The CDR3 totals 15 residues. The V end was cut by 5 bases, the J end by 4 bases, with 14 bases between. The CDR3 spells CASSLEPEGTGELFF. In nucleotides, the CDR3 is TGTGCCAGCAGCCTGGAACCAGAGGGCACCGGGGAGCTGTTTTTT.

This clonotype has just a few counts. The CDR3 spells CASSLRDRMTETQYF. The DNA for the CDR3 is TGTGCCAGCAGCCTAAGGGACAGGATGACGGAGACCCAGTACTTC. V and J are TRBV7-9 and TRBJ2-5; 8 bases fit TRBD1. Germline CDR1 and CDR2: SEHNR and FQNEAQ (reference sequence). The CDR3 length is 15 residues. V shed 5 bases, J shed 5 bases, and the junction held 10 bases outside the gene matches.

The sample holds many counts of this clonotype. CDR3 sequence: CATILADSYEQYF. The CDR3 DNA is TGTGCCACCATACTAGCGGACTCCTACGAGCAGTACTTC. The chain has TRBV7-2 and TRBJ2-7; 8 bases line up with TRBD2. The CDR3 covers 13 residues. Germline V gene lookup returns CDR1 SGHTA and CDR2 FQGNSA. The V gene end was trimmed by 10 bases and the J gene end by 0 bases; junction bases not matched to a gene: 5.

The V call is TRBV5-6, the J call TRBJ2-5; D gene unclear. The V and J ends lost 6 bases and 1 base respectively, with 19 bases between them. CDR3 size: 16 residues. Germline V lookup: CDR1 SGHDT, CDR2 YYEEEE. In nucleotides, the CDR3 is TGTGCCAGCACCCCCGATGGCGGAATGCTCCAAGAGACCCAGTACTTC. Amino acid sequence: CASTPDGGMLQETQYF.

This clonotype was counted many times. The rearrangement links TRBV20-1 to TRBJ2-7, with D hard to call. V lost 0 bases, J lost 5 bases, and 11 bases lay in between. The CDR3 is made up of 13 amino acids. CDR1 is DFQATT, CDR2 SNEGSKA, per germline (reference sequence). The CDR3 reads CSAREQGFDEQYF. CDR3 sequence (DNA): TGCAGTGCTAGAGAGCAAGGGTTCGACGAGCAGTACTTC.

The CDR3 DNA reads TGTGCCAGTGTTTCCGGTGGGGCGATGGAGGAAAAACTGTTTTTT. Residues: CASVSGGAMEEKLFF. The chain has TRBV19 and TRBJ1-4; weak D call: TRBD1 (5 bases). Germline CDR1 is LNHDA and CDR2 is SQIVND (reference sequence). V dropped 8 bases and J dropped 8 bases, with 21 bases sitting between them. The CDR3 totals 15 residues.

This chain uses TRBV6-1 with TRBJ1-6; D is uncertain. The V gene lost 2 bases and the J gene lost 5 bases, with 13 bases spanning the gap. Germline CDR1 is MNHNS and CDR2 is SASEGT. The CDR3 spans 16 residues. CDR3 sequence (DNA): TGTGCCAGCAGTGAACCCAGGACCGCTAATAATTCACCCCTCCACTTT. Translated, it gives CASSEPRTANNSPLHF.

The rearrangement uses TRBV25-1 and TRBJ1-6, with 7 positions matching TRBD1. The junction had 6 bases not matched to a gene; V was cut back by 0 bases and J by 10 bases. CDR3 length: 15 residues. The germline CDR1 and CDR2 sequences are MGHDK and SYGVNS. CDR3 nucleotides: TGTGCCAGCAGTGAATATACAGGGGCAGGATCACCCCTCCACTTT. This encodes CASSEYTGAGSPLHF.

The chain couples TRBV29-1 to TRBJ2-5; D possibly corresponds to TRBD1 (6 bases). V lost 8 bases, J lost 2 bases, and 12 bases lay in between. The germline V gene encodes CDR1 SQVTM and CDR2 ANQGSEA. This CDR3 is built from 12 residues. CDR3 DNA: TGCAGCACCGGACAGTCTCAAGAGACCCAGTACTTC. Translating gives CSTGQSQETQYF.

The J gene is TRBJ1-1, the V gene TRBV4-1, with a possible D match to TRBD1 (6 bases). The germline V and J ends were trimmed by 1 base and 6 bases, with 18 bases remaining between them. The length of the CDR3 is 16 residues. Germline values: CDR1 MGHRA, CDR2 YSYEKL. Here the CDR3 DNA reads TGCGCCAGCAGCCAAGCCCACGGAGTAGGGGGAGCTGAAGCTTTCTTT. Residues: CASSQAHGVGGAEAFF.

This clonotype was recorded at least ten times. The genes are TRBV15 and TRBJ2-5, with 7 bases lining up with TRBD2. The germline V gene encodes CDR1 LNHNV and CDR2 YYDKDF (reference sequence). The CDR3 totals 17 residues. The trim removed 0 bases at V and 4 bases at J, leaving 11 bases unmatched. The DNA for the CDR3 is TGTGCCACCAGCAGAGATGGTCCAGGCGGGGGAAGAGAGACCCAGTACTTC. Translated, it gives CATSRDGPGGGRETQYF.

The V and J genes are TRBV19 and TRBJ2-7, with TRBD1 matching over 8 bases. The CDR3 consists of 16 residues. J was trimmed by 2 bases and V by 0 bases; bases with no gene match: 6. The germline V gene has CDR1 LNHDA and CDR2 SQIVND (reference sequence). The CDR3 coding sequence is TGTGCCAGTAGTATAGATCGGACAGGGCGCGCCTACGAGCAGTACTTC. Its translation is CASSIDRTGRAYEQYF.

This chain connects TRBV5-1 to TRBJ2-7; 11 bases line up with TRBD2. Trimming took 3 bases from V and 1 from J; bases not matched to a gene: 3. The CDR3 sequence is 15 residues long. Germline V gene data show CDR1 as SGHRS and CDR2 as YFSETQ. The DNA for the CDR3 is TGCGCCAGCAGCTCTAGCGGGGGGACTTCCTACGAGCAGTACTTC. This gives the protein CASSSSGGTSYEQYF.

This clonotype was recorded a few times. V is TRBV20-1 and J is TRBJ1-4; D uncertain. In germline, CDR1 is DFQATT, CDR2 SNEGSKA (reference sequence). The ends were cut back, 1 base at V and 0 bases at J, with 6 bases in the middle. The CDR3 spans 14 residues. The CDR3 sequence is CSARGAATNEKLFF. CDR3 DNA: TGCAGTGCTAGAGGGGCCGCAACTAATGAAAAACTGTTTTTT.

This clonotype was seen only a few times. The V call is TRBV15, the J call TRBJ1-2; a possible D gene is TRBD1 (6 bases). CDR3 size: 13 residues. The V end was cut by 3 bases, the J end by 8 bases, with 13 bases between. Germline CDR1 and CDR2: LNHNV and YYDKDF (reference sequence). CDR3 residues: CATSSSQGTGYTF. The CDR3 bases are TGTGCCACCAGCAGCTCTCAGGGGACGGGCTACACCTTC.

This clonotype was detected once. The rearrangement joins TRBV9 to TRBJ1-1; D possibly corresponds to TRBD1 (5 bases). This CDR3 contains 15 residues. Trimming cost V 4 bases and J 7 bases, with 20 bases left between them. Germline V gene data show CDR1 as SGDLS and CDR2 as YYNGEE. CDR3 DNA sequence: TGTGCCAGCAGCCAAGGGGATTGGGGGGGAGGTGAAGCTTTCTTT. This translates into CASSQGDWGGGEAFF.

This clonotype has just a few counts. The chain joins TRBV5-4 to TRBJ1-1; TRBD1 might be the D (5 bases). V lost 4 bases and J lost 3, with 13 bases in between. CDR1 SGHNT and CDR2 YYREEE come from the germline V gene (reference sequence). The CDR3 is made up of 14 amino acids. DNA for the CDR3: TGTGCCAGCAGCCCGATAGACAGCCACACTGAAGCTTTCTTT. Protein product: CASSPIDSHTEAFF.

The gene calls are TRBV4-1 and TRBJ1-2; TRBD1 matches 7 bases. Germline-derived CDR1 and CDR2 are MGHRA and YSYEKL. Trimming took 1 base from V and 7 from J; bases not matched to a gene: 9. The CDR3 totals 15 residues. CDR3 DNA sequence: TGCGCCAGCAGCCAAGGCCGTGGACAGGTCTTTGGCTACACCTTC. Translating it yields CASSQGRGQVFGYTF.

At least ten counts were recorded for this clonotype. The genes are TRBV10-3 and TRBJ1-1; D call uncertain. Germline V lookup: CDR1 ENHRY, CDR2 SYGVKD. The germline V and J ends were trimmed by 11 bases and 3 bases, with 16 bases remaining between them. The CDR3 is made up of 13 amino acids. The CDR3 here is CAVQGKGDTEAFF. Written as DNA, the CDR3 is TGTGCCGTCCAAGGGAAGGGAGACACTGAAGCTTTCTTT.

This clonotype showed up many times. This chain links TRBV5-4 with TRBJ2-5; D call uncertain. The CDR3 is made up of 14 amino acids. The V gene's germline CDR1 is SGHNT and CDR2 YYREEE (reference sequence). Trimming removed 0 bases from V and 1 base from J, with 7 bases in between. The CDR3: CASSLEGFQETQYF. The CDR3 bases are TGTGCCAGCAGCTTGGAGGGCTTCCAAGAGACCCAGTACTTC. The variable domain in full, with the rest retrieved from reference TRBV5-4 and TRBJ2-5, is ETGVTQSPTHLIKTRGQQVTLRCSSQSGHNTVSWYQQALGQGPQFIFQYYREEENGRGNFPPRFSGLQFPNYSSELNVNALELDDSALYLCASSLEGFQETQYFGPGTRLLVL.

In its sample, this clonotype was seen once. CDR3 sequence reads: CASSFRSPGLTEAFF. The CDR3 DNA follows: TGTGCCAGCAGTTTTAGGTCTCCGGGACTCACTGAAGCTTTCTTT. This chain connects TRBV6-5 to TRBJ1-1, with D possibly TRBD1 on 5 matching bases. This CDR3 is 15 amino acids long. Germline CDR1 is MNHEY and CDR2 is SVGAGI. Trimming took 4 bases from V and 4 from J, leaving 16 bases between them.

The gene calls are TRBV5-1 and TRBJ1-4; D unclear. The CDR3 totals 15 residues. The V end lost 4 bases, the J end lost 2 bases, and 12 bases lay between the germline ends. CDR1 and CDR2 from the germline V gene are SGHRS and YFSETQ. The CDR3 coding sequence is TGCGCCAGCAGCCAACCCCAGGTTACTAATGAAAAACTGTTTTTT. It is translated as CASSQPQVTNEKLFF. The full variable domain, its missing parts supplied by reference TRBV5-1 and TRBJ1-4, is KAGVTQTPRYLIKTRGQQVTLSCSPISGHRSVSWYQQTPGQGLQFLFEYFSETQRNKGNFPGRFSGRQFSNSRSEMNVSTLELGDSALYLCASSQPQVTNEKLFFGSGTQLSVL.

The chain carries TRBV20-1 and TRBJ2-7; D call uncertain. The CDR3 covers 14 residues. The germline V gene has CDR1 DFQATT and CDR2 SNEGSKA (reference sequence). Trimming took 0 bases from V and 1 from J, leaving 10 bases between them. The CDR3: CSARDRVKSYEQYF. For the CDR3, the DNA is TGCAGTGCTAGAGACCGAGTTAAGTCCTACGAGCAGTACTTC.

CDR3 nucleotides: TGTGCCAGCTCACCAGGACAGGGGGGCCAGAACACTGAAGCTTTCTTT. Translating gives CASSPGQGGQNTEAFF. The chain joins TRBV7-9 to TRBJ1-1; 10 bases are shared with TRBD1. The germline V gene encodes CDR1 SEHNR and CDR2 FQNEAQ (reference sequence). The CDR3 is 16 amino acids. Trimming at V came to 8 bases and at J to 1 base, leaving 10 bases not matched to a gene.

To note about this clonotype: Given the absence of the conserved phenylalanine or tryptophan at the CDR3 end, a read error is likely. Because the CDR3's place on the DNA is in doubt, the DNA is left out and the CDR3 is given as listed by TCRdb. The V call is TRBV5-1, the J call TRBJ2-6; TRBD2 is the table's D call, not checked against the DNA. Looked up from germline, CDR1 is SGHRS and CDR2 is YFSETQ. The CDR3 sequence runs 10 residues, both termini included. CDR3: CASSNNWASS.

Note on this clonotype: At one boundary the junction diverges from the germline segment, which might be a read error. This rearrangement joins TRBV7-2 to TRBJ2-5, with D possibly being TRBD1 (5 bases). The CDR3 has 13 amino acids. The germline CDR1 and CDR2 sequences are SGHTA and FQGNSA. The CDR3 region has the DNA TGTGCCAGCAGCAGGACACCTCCCTACGAGCAGCACTTC. Its protein is CASSRTPPYEQHF.

The rearrangement joins TRBV7-4 to TRBJ2-7; the D gene is possibly TRBD2 (5 bases). V lost 5 bases, J lost 2 bases, and 13 bases lay in between. Germline CDR1 and CDR2: SGHVT and SQSDAQ. The CDR3 extends over 14 amino acids. CDR3 nucleotides: TGTGCCAGCAGCCACCCCGGGGTAGCCTACGAGCAGTACTTC. It specifies CASSHPGVAYEQYF.

This clonotype appeared a single time. The chain has TRBV5-1 and TRBJ2-7; TRBD2 matches 7 bases. Germline-derived CDR1 and CDR2 are SGHRS and YFSETQ. The V gene end was trimmed by 4 bases and the J gene end by 5 bases; junction bases not matched to a gene: 12. This CDR3 region has 15 residues. Written as DNA, the CDR3 is TGCGCCAGCAGCCCCCTTGGGGGAGGGCCCAACGAGCAGTACTTC. This codes for CASSPLGGGPNEQYF.

This clonotype was counted ten times or more. The CDR3 protein is CASSPREVDYEQYF. Here the CDR3 DNA reads TGTGCCAGCAGCCCACGAGAAGTAGACTACGAGCAGTACTTC. The rearrangement joins TRBV7-2 to TRBJ2-7; no reliable D call. CDR3 size: 14 residues. Trimming shortened V by 5 bases and J by 3 bases, and 14 bases separated the two germline ends. Germline lookup yields CDR1 SGHTA and CDR2 FQGNSA.